This T cell receptor beta chain was sequenced in a study of OX40 agonist ivuxolimab in advanced cancers. Trimming took 5 bases from V and 0 from J, leaving 11 bases between them. In germline, CDR1 is MNHEY, CDR2 SVGAGI. The CDR3 extends over 15 amino acids. TCRdb's copy holds only in-frame clones and misses some; the assay was immunoSEQ multiplex PCR. This sample has under 90,000 clones, with more than 70% found just once. The material sequenced was CD4+ or CD8+ T cells sorted from blood, taken in a trial of the OX40 agonist ivuxolimab. The receptor comes from an adult with an advanced solid tumor such as melanoma, head and neck, liver or kidney cancer. The genes are TRBV6-5 and TRBJ1-3; D not certain. CDR3: CASSHTRDSGNTIYF. Written as DNA, the CDR3 is TGTGCCAGCAGTCACACCCGGGACTCTGGAAACACCATATATTTT.